The rows below give T cell receptor beta chains drawn from one sample of a study of blood T cell repertoires in COVID-19. Profiled with immunoSEQ multiplex PCR; TCRdb holds only in-frame clones, not every one. The sample includes some 230,000 clones, approximately 83% of them seen just once. Sequenced: peripheral blood. The receptors originated from a woman aged 60 to 75 with acute or convalescent COVID-19. CDR3s include the opening cysteine and the closing phenylalanine or tryptophan. The D gene is left open where the match is weak. Clone size is shown for a subset of rows, as once, few, many or a class of expanded clone.

clone_size d_call j_call v_call cdr3_aa cdr3_nt
- - TRBJ1-2 TRBV28 CASRLSYRVRDYGYTF TGTGCCAGCAGACTTTCTTACAGGGTGAGGGACTATGGCTACACCTTC
- - TRBJ2-3 TRBV7-2 CASSVSDTQYF TGTGCCAGCAGCGTATCAGATACGCAGTATTTT
few TRBD1 TRBJ1-3 TRBV4-3 CASSQYPGTGSGNTIYF TGCGCCAGCAGCCAGTATCCCGGGACAGGCTCTGGAAACACCATATATTTT
- - TRBJ1-1 TRBV3-1/TRBV3-2 CASSPWGGGGTEAFF TGTGCCAGCAGCCCATGGGGGGGTGGGGGCACTGAAGCTTTCTTT
- - TRBJ1-2 TRBV25-1 CASSDPPGDVYGYTF TGTGCCAGCAGCGACCCCCCGGGGGACGTCTATGGCTACACCTTC
once TRBD1 TRBJ1-2 TRBV5-4 CASSPVPGQGAQGYTF TGTGCCAGCAGCCCCGTCCCGGGACAGGGGGCGCAGGGCTACACCTTC
- TRBD1 TRBJ1-2 TRBV30 CALRQGANGYTF TGTGCCTTGAGACAGGGGGCGAATGGCTACACCTTC
- TRBD2 TRBJ2-2 TRBV6-2/TRBV6-3 CASSPLMAGGLTGELFF TGTGCCAGCAGCCCGCTTATGGCGGGGGGGCTGACCGGGGAGCTGTTTTTT
- - TRBJ1-1 TRBV30 CAWSVLARNTEAFF TGTGCCTGGAGTGTTTTGGCTAGGAACACTGAAGCTTTCTTT
- TRBD2 TRBJ2-7 TRBV4-1 CASSQDARGGNSYEQYF TGCGCCAGCAGCCAAGATGCGCGGGGGGGGAACTCCTACGAGCAGTACTTC
- - TRBJ2-7 TRBV19 CASSMDSSYEQYF TGTGCCAGTAGTATGGACAGCTCCTACGAGCAGTACTTC
- - TRBJ1-1 TRBV2 CASSTAGTEAFF TGTGCCAGCAGCACAGCGGGAACTGAAGCTTTCTTT
- - TRBJ1-2 TRBV9 CASSGTGLRGYTF TGTGCCAGCAGCGGAACAGGGCTTCGTGGCTACACCTTC
once TRBD2 TRBJ2-1 TRBV19 CASSRASGGPYNEQFF TGTGCCAGTAGTAGGGCAAGCGGGGGGCCCTACAATGAGCAGTTCTTC
- - TRBJ1-1 TRBV2 CASTRVNTEAFF TGTGCCAGCACGAGGGTGAACACTGAAGCTTTCTTT
- - TRBJ2-1 TRBV11-1 CASSLAGRNNEQFF TGTGCCAGCAGCTTAGCGGGCAGAAACAATGAGCAGTTCTTC
- TRBD1 TRBJ2-2 TRBV4-2 CASSLLPGQGIAPRTGELFF TGTGCCAGCAGCCTACTACCGGGACAGGGAATCGCCCCGAGGACCGGGGAGCTGTTTTTT
- - TRBJ1-2 TRBV11-2 CASSSLRDSSGYGYTF TGTGCCAGCAGCTCCCTTCGGGACTCTTCGGGTTATGGCTACACCTTC
once - TRBJ1-6 TRBV21-1 CASKGRGDSPLHF TGTGCCAGCAAGGGCAGGGGGGATTCACCCCTCCACTTT
few TRBD1 TRBJ1-1 TRBV13 CASSAGTAANTEAFF TGTGCCAGCAGCGCAGGGACAGCGGCGAACACTGAAGCTTTCTTT
- TRBD2 TRBJ2-3 TRBV30 CAWTQLAASTDTQYF TGTGCCTGGACCCAACTAGCGGCGAGCACAGATACGCAGTATTTT
- TRBD1 TRBJ1-1 TRBV5-5 CASSLELVTGGSAFF TGTGCCAGCAGCTTGGAATTAGTGACAGGGGGCTCAGCTTTCTTT
- - TRBJ1-2 TRBV19 CASTLRQNYNYGYTF TGTGCCAGTACCCTTCGACAGAACTATAACTATGGCTACACCTTC
few TRBD2 TRBJ2-1 TRBV18 CASSYGLAGGYEQFF TGTGCCAGCTCCTATGGACTAGCGGGGGGCTATGAGCAGTTCTTC
- - TRBJ1-2 TRBV14 CASSQAEVGGYTF TGTGCCAGCAGCCAAGCAGAGGTCGGTGGCTACACCTTC
- - TRBJ2-7 TRBV18 CASSPSSSYEQYF TGTGCCAGCTCACCTTCCAGCTCCTACGAGCAGTACTTC
- - TRBJ2-5 TRBV6-5 CASSRDWVDF TGTGCCAGCAGTCGAGACTGGGTAGACTTC
- - TRBJ1-2 TRBV19 CASSPGGGSFFFYGYTF TGTGCCAGTAGCCCCGGGGGAGGGTCCTTCTTCTTCTATGGCTACACCTTC
- TRBD2 TRBJ2-3 TRBV29-1 CSAQRGGQVTDTQYF TGCAGCGCACAGCGGGGGGGCCAAGTCACAGATACGCAGTATTTT
- - TRBJ2-5 TRBV2 CASSERGETQYF TGTGCCAGCAGTGAACGGGGGGAGACCCAGTACTTC
- - TRBJ1-5 TRBV13 CASSLRRDGQPQHF TGTGCCAGCAGCTTAAGGAGAGACGGACAGCCCCAGCATTTT
once - TRBJ1-1 TRBV4-3 CASSQEMGGTEAFF TGCGCCAGCAGCCAAGAAATGGGGGGGACTGAAGCTTTCTTT
- TRBD1 TRBJ2-7 TRBV4-3 CASSQRSGTGIYEQYF TGCGCCAGCAGCCAACGATCCGGGACAGGGATTTACGAGCAGTACTTC
- - TRBJ2-2 TRBV30 CAWSVLLGGELFF TGTGCCTGGAGTGTACTCCTCGGCGGGGAGCTGTTTTTT
- TRBD1 TRBJ2-5 TRBV7-2 CASSLAHGTGETQYF TGTGCCAGCAGCTTAGCGCACGGGACAGGAGAGACCCAGTACTTC
- - TRBJ1-1 TRBV5-1 CASSLTAGMNTEAFF TGCGCCAGCAGCTTGACGGCGGGGATGAACACTGAAGCTTTCTTT
once TRBD1 TRBJ2-7 TRBV28 CASRNRGLYEQYF TGTGCCAGCAGGAACAGGGGGCTCTACGAGCAGTACTTC
many - TRBJ2-2 TRBV6-5 CASRAQGMNTGELFF TGTGCCAGCAGAGCACAGGGTATGAACACCGGGGAGCTGTTTTTT
- TRBD2 TRBJ2-3 TRBV3-1/TRBV3-2 CASSQGWLAVDTQYF TGTGCCAGCAGCCAAGGCTGGCTAGCGGTAGATACGCAGTATTTT
- - TRBJ1-4 TRBV29-1 CSVGWGREKLFF TGCAGCGTTGGGTGGGGCCGGGAAAAACTGTTTTTT
- - TRBJ2-2 TRBV5-1 CASSFDGTNTGELFF TGCGCCAGCAGCTTTGATGGGACTAACACCGGGGAGCTGTTTTTT
- TRBD2 TRBJ2-1 TRBV9 CASSASSGGAFNNEQFF TGTGCCAGCAGCGCTTCTAGCGGGGGGGCTTTTAACAATGAGCAGTTCTTC
- - TRBJ1-6 TRBV4-2 CASSPGSENNSPLHF TGTGCCAGCAGCCCAGGGTCCGAAAATAATTCACCCCTCCACTTT
once TRBD1 TRBJ1-1 TRBV6-2/TRBV6-3 CASSRRQGGNTEAFF TGTGCCAGCAGTCGGCGACAGGGAGGGAACACTGAAGCTTTCTTT
- TRBD1 TRBJ1-2 TRBV2 CASRVTGNYGYTF TGTGCCAGCAGGGTGACAGGGAACTATGGCTACACCTTC
- TRBD1 TRBJ1-5 TRBV2 CASSTGGSNQPQHF TGTGCCAGCAGTACAGGGGGAAGCAATCAGCCCCAGCATTTT
once - TRBJ2-2 TRBV5-1 CASSTTTNTGELFF TGCGCCAGCAGCACAACCACCAACACCGGGGAGCTGTTTTTT
- - TRBJ2-1 TRBV28 CASSLRPWAGPYNEQFF TGTGCCAGCAGTTTACGCCCTTGGGCGGGACCTTACAATGAGCAGTTCTTC
- - TRBJ2-1 TRBV19 CASNAQSSYNEQFF TGTGCCAGTAATGCGCAAAGCTCCTACAATGAGCAGTTCTTC
- - TRBJ2-1 TRBV12-3/TRBV12-4 CASSPVATEQFF TGTGCCAGCAGCCCGGTTGCAACGGAGCAGTTCTTC